The 13 T cell receptor beta chains listed next were all sequenced from one sample in a study of shared clonotypes between healthy human individuals. This table comes from immunoSEQ multiplex PCR, and its TCRdb copy is limited to in-frame clones, with some not included. The sample lists approximately 620,000 clones, roughly 97% occurring once. The sequencing sample was made of naive CD4+ T cells sorted from blood. The sample's subset: CD45RA+ positively selected. The receptors come from a woman in her thirties in good health.

J is TRBJ2-1 and V is TRBV2, with 8 positions matching TRBD2. This CDR3 spans 12 amino acids. Germline lookup yields CDR1 SNHLY and CDR2 FYNNEI. Trimming took 4 bases from V and 13 from J; bases not matched to a gene: 6. The CDR3 DNA reads as TGTGCCAGCAGTGGGGGGACTAGTTCCCAGTTCTTC. It codes for CASSGGTSSQFF.

CDR3 coding DNA: TGTGCCAGCAGCACGCGACAGGGTTCGAACACCGGGGAGCTGTTTTTT. This translates into CASSTRQGSNTGELFF. The chain combines TRBV11-2 with TRBJ2-2, with 7 bases that match TRBD1. The germline V gene has CDR1 SGHAT and CDR2 FQNNGV. This CDR3 region has 16 residues. Trimming removed 5 bases from V and 0 bases from J; junction bases left unmatched: 6. Full variable domain (rest looked up from reference TRBV11-2 and TRBJ2-2): EAGVAQSPRYKIIEKRQSVAFWCNPISGHATLYWYQQILGQGPKLLIQFQNNGVVDDSQLPKDRFSAERLKGVDSTLKIQPAKLEDSAVYLCASSTRQGSNTGELFFGEGSRLTVL.

The chain combines TRBV28 with TRBJ2-3; TRBD1 aligns across 10 bases. The CDR3 covers 14 residues. Germline V lookup: CDR1 MDHEN, CDR2 SYDVKM. V shed 11 bases, J shed 3 bases, and the junction held 8 bases outside the gene matches. The DNA of the CDR3 is TGTGCCGGAAAACGACAGGGGGCGACAGATACGCAGTATTTT. Translating it yields CAGKRQGATDTQYF.

This clone was observed once. The V call is TRBV19, the J call TRBJ1-5, with TRBD1 matching 7 bases. The V segment lost 7 bases and the J segment 1 base; nucleotides outside the gene matches: 7. CDR3 length equals 15 residues. From germline, CDR1 is LNHDA and CDR2 SQIVND (reference sequence). The CDR3 spells CASIRTGASNQPQHF. DNA of the CDR3: TGTGCCAGTATACGGACAGGAGCGAGCAATCAGCCCCAGCATTTT.

This clone was found once. This chain connects TRBV6-6 to TRBJ2-3; no clear D gene. Looked up from germline, CDR1 is MNHNY and CDR2 is SVGAGI (reference sequence). V was shortened by 1 base and J by 1 base, with 9 bases between the two germline ends. This CDR3 spans 15 amino acids. CDR3 loop: CASSYWRSGTDTQYF. Here the CDR3 DNA reads TGTGCCAGCAGTTACTGGCGCAGCGGCACAGATACGCAGTATTTT.

V is TRBV10-3 and J is TRBJ2-1, with 15 bases identical to TRBD2. V lost 3 bases and J lost 6; bases outside the gene matches: 3. The CDR3 sequence is 16 residues long. Germline CDR1 reads ENHRY; CDR2 reads SYGVKD. CDR3: CAISDPGLAGGNEQFF. In nucleotides, the CDR3 is TGTGCCATCAGTGACCCGGGACTAGCGGGAGGCAATGAGCAGTTCTTC.

In DNA form, the CDR3 reads TGTGCCAGCAGGGTTAGCGGGAGTAACTACGAGCAGTACTTC. Translated: CASRVSGSNYEQYF. V and J are TRBV7-9 and TRBJ2-5; TRBD2 aligns across 9 bases. Judging by the DNA end, TRBJ2-7 fits better; the J call may be wrong. The germline gives CDR1 SEHNR, CDR2 FQNEAQ (reference sequence). The length of the CDR3 is 14 residues.

The rearrangement joins TRBV14 to TRBJ1-3; D gene uncertain. Germline CDR1 and CDR2: SGHDN and FVKESK. The germline V and J ends were trimmed by 0 bases and 0 bases, with 12 bases remaining between them. The CDR3 runs 17 residues. The CDR3 here is CASSQDQVFISGNTIYF. CDR3 sequence (DNA): TGTGCCAGCAGCCAAGATCAGGTCTTCATCTCTGGAAACACCATATATTTT.

This sequence joins TRBV29-1 and TRBJ2-7; TRBD1 matches 7 bases. With 4 bases clipped from V and 4 bases from J, the junction kept 7 bases outside the gene matches. Per the germline V gene, CDR1 is SQVTM and CDR2 is ANQGSEA. The CDR3 is made up of 13 amino acids. The CDR3 sequence is CSVGQGGWYEQYF. The CDR3 DNA sequence: TGCAGCGTTGGCCAAGGGGGCTGGTACGAGCAGTACTTC.

This rearrangement joins TRBV21-1 to TRBJ2-1; TRBD2, the table's D call, was not compared with the DNA. TRBV21-1 is reported as a pseudogene. This CDR3 region has 21 residues. The CDR3 here is CASSKGRAGIRVSGRANEQFF. The CDR3 DNA reads TGTGCCAGCAGCAAAGGCCGCGCCGGGATTAGGGTGAGCGGGAGGGCAAATGAGCAGTTCTTC.

The J gene is TRBJ2-1, the V gene TRBV29-1, with 10 positions matching TRBD2. The junction had 9 bases not matched to a gene; V was cut back by 7 bases and J by 9 bases. The CDR3 sequence is 13 residues long. CDR1 and CDR2 (germline): SQVTM, ANQGSEA. CDR3 in DNA: TGCAGCGCCAGACATGGGACTAGCGTTGAGCAGTTCTTC. As protein: CSARHGTSVEQFF.

This clone was found once. The chain uses TRBV7-2 and TRBJ2-1, with a weak D call TRBD1 (5 bases). Trimming stripped 2 bases from V and 5 bases from J, with 13 bases between. Germline V gene sequence: CDR1 SGHTA, CDR2 FQGNSA. The CDR3 length is 15 residues. In nucleotides, the CDR3 is TGTGCCAGCAGCTTAACGGCAGGGAACAACAATGAGCAGTTCTTC. As protein: CASSLTAGNNNEQFF. Full variable domain (rest looked up from reference TRBV7-2 and TRBJ2-1): GAGVSQSPSNKVTEKGKDVELRCDPISGHTALYWYRQSLGQGLEFLIYFQGNSAPDKSGLPSDRFSAERTGGSVSTLTIQRTQQEDSAVYLCASSLTAGNNNEQFFGPGTRLTVL.

The chain has TRBV6-1 and TRBJ2-3; a weak D match, TRBD2 (5 bases). The CDR3 spans 15 residues. CDR1 is MNHNS, CDR2 SASEGT, per germline. Trimming removed 1 base at V and 0 bases at J, with 8 bases between. CDR3 residues: CASSEVRRSTDTQYF. CDR3 nucleotides: TGTGCCAGCAGTGAAGTCAGGAGGAGCACAGATACGCAGTATTTT.